The text below deals with one T cell receptor (beta chain). The sample comes from a study of OX40 agonist ivuxolimab in advanced cancers. There are 14 residues in the CDR3. V was pared by 1 base and J by 3 bases, with 2 bases of the junction left unmatched. Germline lookup yields CDR1 SGHDT and CDR2 YYEEEE. The assay was immunoSEQ multiplex PCR, and TCRdb's table has in-frame clones only and misses some. Of tens of thousands of clones in the sample, 70% to 90% were seen once. Sequencing was performed on CD4+ or CD8+ T cells sorted from blood, taken in a trial of the OX40 agonist ivuxolimab. The V gene is TRBV5-6, the J gene TRBJ2-7; 9 bases map to TRBD1. The receptor was derived from an adult with an advanced solid tumor such as melanoma, head and neck, liver or kidney cancer. CDR3 in DNA: TGTGCCAGCAGCTTGTGGGGACAGGGCTACGAGCAGTACTTC. Its translation: CASSLWGQGYEQYF.